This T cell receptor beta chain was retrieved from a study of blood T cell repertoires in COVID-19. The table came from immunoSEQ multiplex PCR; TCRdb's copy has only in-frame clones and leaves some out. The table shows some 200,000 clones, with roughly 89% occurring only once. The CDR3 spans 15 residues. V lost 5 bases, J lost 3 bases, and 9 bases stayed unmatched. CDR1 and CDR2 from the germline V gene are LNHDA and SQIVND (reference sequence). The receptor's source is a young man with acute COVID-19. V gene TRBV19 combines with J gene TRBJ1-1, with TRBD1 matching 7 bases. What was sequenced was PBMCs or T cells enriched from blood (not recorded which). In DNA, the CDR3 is TGTGCCAGTAGTTCCGACAGGGTTTTGGACACTGAAGCTTTCTTT. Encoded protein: CASSSDRVLDTEAFF.